Listed below are T cell receptor beta chains from one sample, sequenced in a study of blood T cell repertoires in COVID-19. The assay was immunoSEQ multiplex PCR, and TCRdb's table has in-frame clones only and misses some. The sample lists roughly 380,000 clones; about 87% were seen once. Source material: PBMCs or T cells enriched from blood (not recorded which). These receptors were taken from a man between 25 and 39 years old who had recovered from COVID-19. CDR3s include the opening cysteine and the closing phenylalanine or tryptophan. The D gene is left open where the match is weak.

J	V	D	CDR3
TRBJ2-5	TRBV10-2	.	CASRTGVQETQYF
TRBJ1-2	TRBV6-2/TRBV6-3	.	CASSKTDPRSETF
TRBJ1-1	TRBV10-1	.	CASGDGQGGTEAFF
TRBJ1-2	TRBV5-1	TRBD1	CASSSTGDDYGYTF
TRBJ1-1	TRBV6-2/TRBV6-3	.	CASSPPPTQRSTEAFF
TRBJ2-1	TRBV5-6	TRBD1	CASTRDSYNEQFF
TRBJ2-3	TRBV2	TRBD1	CASSDRTGGTDTQYF
TRBJ1-2	TRBV6-4	.	CASSSGVGDVYGYTF
TRBJ1-1	TRBV27	.	CASSLQATGNTEAFF
TRBJ1-3	TRBV2	.	CASSTDTSTGVSGNTIYF
TRBJ2-7	TRBV29-1	TRBD2	CSVEDLRGDEQYF
TRBJ1-1	TRBV7-9	.	CASSNEAFF
TRBJ2-1	TRBV6-5	.	CASSYSSDSYNEQFF
TRBJ1-6	TRBV12-5	.	CASRRSSYNSPLHF
TRBJ1-1	TRBV10-1	.	CASSDFGGEAFF
TRBJ2-1	TRBV20-1	.	CSASRPAGYNEQFF
TRBJ1-2	TRBV18	.	CASSPDRSGYTF
TRBJ2-3	TRBV30	TRBD2	CAWSVWTSGGPRGGTQYF
TRBJ1-6	TRBV7-2	.	CASSSSRGFPNSPLHF
TRBJ1-3	TRBV9	.	CASSPQGSSGNTIYF
TRBJ1-6	TRBV6-5	TRBD1	CASRVGGDYNSPLHF
TRBJ2-1	TRBV2	.	CASSDGTGAYNEQFF